Below, 3 T cell receptor beta chains from the same sample are listed, as sequenced in a study of OX40 agonist ivuxolimab in advanced cancers. Repertoires were generated with immunoSEQ multiplex PCR, while TCRdb's copy carries only in-frame clones and drops some. This table holds tens of thousands of clones, over 80% found once. Specimen: CD4+ or CD8+ T cells sorted from blood, collected in a trial of the OX40 agonist ivuxolimab. The receptor source for this set is an adult with an advanced solid tumor such as melanoma, head and neck, liver or kidney cancer.

J is TRBJ1-1 and V is TRBV30; D call uncertain. The V end lost 8 bases, the J end lost 0 bases, and 10 bases lay between the germline ends. The CDR3 consists of 12 residues. Germline-derived CDR1 and CDR2 are GTSNPN and SVGIG (reference sequence). CDR3 residues: CALGRVNTEAFF. CDR3 coding DNA: TGTGCCCTCGGACGGGTGAACACTGAAGCTTTCTTT. Together with reference TRBV30 and TRBJ1-1, the CDR3 gives the full variable domain: SQTIHQWPATLVQPVGSPLSLECTVEGTSNPNLYWYRQAAGRGLQLLFYSVGIGQISSEVPQNLSASRPQDRQFILSSKKLLLSDSGFYLCALGRVNTEAFFGQGTRLTVV.

The chain employs TRBV27 and TRBJ2-2; 13 nucleotides match TRBD2. The CDR3 has 15 residues. V lost 5 bases and J lost 7; bases outside the gene matches: 4. CDR1 and CDR2 (germline): MNHEY, SMNVEV (reference sequence). CDR3: CASSRLAGGLGELFF. In DNA, the CDR3 is TGTGCCAGCAGTCGACTAGCGGGGGGTCTCGGGGAGCTGTTTTTT.

The rearrangement uses TRBV5-4 and TRBJ2-7, with D unclear. The CDR3 length is 12 residues. Germline loops: CDR1 SGHNT, CDR2 YYREEE (reference sequence). The V end lost 4 bases, the J end lost 5 bases, and 10 bases lay between the germline ends. CDR3 nucleotides: TGTGCCAGCAGCCTTATGGGTGACGAGCAGTACTTC. Protein product: CASSLMGDEQYF.